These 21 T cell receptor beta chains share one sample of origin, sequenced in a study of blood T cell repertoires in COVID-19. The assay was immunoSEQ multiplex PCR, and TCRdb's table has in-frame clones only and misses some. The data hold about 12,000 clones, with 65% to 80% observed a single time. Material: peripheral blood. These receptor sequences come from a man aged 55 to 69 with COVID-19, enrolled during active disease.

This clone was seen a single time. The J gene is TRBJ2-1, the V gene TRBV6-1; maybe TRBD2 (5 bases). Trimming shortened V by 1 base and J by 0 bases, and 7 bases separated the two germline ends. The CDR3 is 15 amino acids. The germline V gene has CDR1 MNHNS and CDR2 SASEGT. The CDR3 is CASSEGDYSYNEQFF. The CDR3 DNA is TGTGCCAGCAGTGAAGGCGACTACTCCTACAATGAGCAGTTCTTC.

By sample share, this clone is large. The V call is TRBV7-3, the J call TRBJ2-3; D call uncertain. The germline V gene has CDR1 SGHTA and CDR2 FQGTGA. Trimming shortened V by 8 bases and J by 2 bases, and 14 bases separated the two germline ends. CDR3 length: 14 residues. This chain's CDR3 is CASAKRLITDTQYF. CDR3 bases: TGTGCCAGCGCTAAGCGCTTAATCACAGATACGCAGTATTTT.

The CDR3 nucleotides read TGTGCCAGCAGCCTGGGGCCCGTTGTATCAGTTTGGACCGGGGAGCTGTTTTTT. As protein: CASSLGPVVSVWTGELFF. This chain connects TRBV27 to TRBJ2-2; a possible D gene is TRBD1 (5 bases). The germline CDR1 and CDR2 sequences are MNHEY and SMNVEV (reference sequence). The germline V and J ends were trimmed by 6 bases and 5 bases, with 25 bases remaining between them. The CDR3 is 18 residues long.

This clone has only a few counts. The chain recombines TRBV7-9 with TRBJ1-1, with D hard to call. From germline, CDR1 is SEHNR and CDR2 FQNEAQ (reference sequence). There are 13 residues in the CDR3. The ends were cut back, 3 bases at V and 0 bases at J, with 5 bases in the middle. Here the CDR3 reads CASSFSVNTEAFF. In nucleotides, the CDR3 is TGTGCCAGCAGCTTTTCTGTGAACACTGAAGCTTTCTTT.

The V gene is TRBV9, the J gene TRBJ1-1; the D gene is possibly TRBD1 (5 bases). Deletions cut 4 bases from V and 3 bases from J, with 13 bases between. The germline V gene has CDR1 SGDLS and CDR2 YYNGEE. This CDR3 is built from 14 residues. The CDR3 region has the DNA TGTGCCAGCAGCACAACTGGGGGGGACACTGAAGCTTTCTTT. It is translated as CASSTTGGDTEAFF.

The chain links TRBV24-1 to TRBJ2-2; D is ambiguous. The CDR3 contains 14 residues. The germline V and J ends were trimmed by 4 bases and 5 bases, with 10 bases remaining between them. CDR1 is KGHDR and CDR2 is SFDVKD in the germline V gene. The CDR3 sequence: CATSDLTATGELFF. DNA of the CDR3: TGTGCCACCAGTGACCTGACTGCAACCGGGGAGCTGTTTTTT.

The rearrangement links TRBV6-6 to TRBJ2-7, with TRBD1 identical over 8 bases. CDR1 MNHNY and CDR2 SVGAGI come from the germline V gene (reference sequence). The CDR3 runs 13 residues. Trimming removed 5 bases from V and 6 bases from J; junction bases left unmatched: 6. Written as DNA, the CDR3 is TGTGCCAGCAGTAGAGACAGGGGAAGCGAGCAGTACGTC. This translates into CASSRDRGSEQYV.

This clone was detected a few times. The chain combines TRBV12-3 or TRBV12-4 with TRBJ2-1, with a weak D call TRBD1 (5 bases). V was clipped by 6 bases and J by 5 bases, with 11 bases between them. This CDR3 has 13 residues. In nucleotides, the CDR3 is TGTGCCAGCAGAATAGACAGCAACAATGAGCAGTTCTTC. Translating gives CASRIDSNNEQFF.

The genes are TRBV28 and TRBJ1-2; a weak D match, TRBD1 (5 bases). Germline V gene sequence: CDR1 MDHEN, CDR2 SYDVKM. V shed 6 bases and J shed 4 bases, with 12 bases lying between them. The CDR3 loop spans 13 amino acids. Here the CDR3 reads CASRPATGYGYTF. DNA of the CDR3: TGTGCCAGCAGGCCGGCTACAGGCTATGGCTACACCTTC.

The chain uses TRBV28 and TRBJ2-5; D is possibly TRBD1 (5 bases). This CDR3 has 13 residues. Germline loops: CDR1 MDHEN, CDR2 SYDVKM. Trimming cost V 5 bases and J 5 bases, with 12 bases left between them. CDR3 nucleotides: TGTGCCAGCAGTGAAGGGGTGGAGGAGACCCAGTACTTC. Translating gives CASSEGVEETQYF.

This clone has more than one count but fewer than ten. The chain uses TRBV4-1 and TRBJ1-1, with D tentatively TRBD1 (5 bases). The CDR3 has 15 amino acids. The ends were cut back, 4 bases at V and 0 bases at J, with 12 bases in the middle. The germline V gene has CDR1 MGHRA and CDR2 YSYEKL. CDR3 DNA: TGCGCCAGCAGCCTCCACAGGTCGATGAACACTGAAGCTTTCTTT. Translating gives CASSLHRSMNTEAFF.

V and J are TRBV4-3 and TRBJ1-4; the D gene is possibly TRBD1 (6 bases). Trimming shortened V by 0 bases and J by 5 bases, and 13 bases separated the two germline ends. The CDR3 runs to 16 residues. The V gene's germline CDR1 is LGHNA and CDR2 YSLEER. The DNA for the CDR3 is TGCGCCAGCAGCCAAGATGATTGGGGGCGCAATGAAAAACTGTTTTTT. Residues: CASSQDDWGRNEKLFF.

This CDR3 reads CASSTIWPGTGGYHYGYTF. DNA of the CDR3: TGTGCCAGCAGTACCATATGGCCCGGGACAGGGGGGTATCACTATGGCTACACCTTC. The chain links TRBV28 to TRBJ1-2, with TRBD1 matching 11 bases. The CDR3 loop spans 19 amino acids. Germline CDR1 and CDR2: MDHEN and SYDVKM. The J segment lost 3 bases and the V segment lost 5 bases, leaving 17 bases of the junction unmatched.

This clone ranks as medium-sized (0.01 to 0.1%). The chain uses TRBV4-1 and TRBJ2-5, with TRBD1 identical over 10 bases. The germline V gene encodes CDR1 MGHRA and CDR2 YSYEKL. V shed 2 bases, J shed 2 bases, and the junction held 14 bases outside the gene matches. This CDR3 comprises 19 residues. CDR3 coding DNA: TGCGCCAGCAGCCAACGAGGGACAGGGGAAGCTAGCCGTCAAGAGACCCAGTACTTC. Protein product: CASSQRGTGEASRQETQYF.

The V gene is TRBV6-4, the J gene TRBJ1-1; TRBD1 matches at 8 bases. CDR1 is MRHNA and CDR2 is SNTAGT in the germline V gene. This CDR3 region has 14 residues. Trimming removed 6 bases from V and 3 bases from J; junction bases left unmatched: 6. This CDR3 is CASSATGGDTEAFF. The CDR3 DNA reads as TGTGCCAGCAGCGCAACAGGGGGGGACACTGAAGCTTTCTTT.

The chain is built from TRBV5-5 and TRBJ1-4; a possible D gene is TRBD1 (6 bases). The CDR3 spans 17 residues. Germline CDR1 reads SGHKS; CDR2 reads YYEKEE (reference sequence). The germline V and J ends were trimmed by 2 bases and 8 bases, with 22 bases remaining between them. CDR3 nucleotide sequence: TGTGCCAGCAGCTTACGCCCGAGACAGGAGGCCTGGGAAAAACTGTTTTTT. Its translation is CASSLRPRQEAWEKLFF.

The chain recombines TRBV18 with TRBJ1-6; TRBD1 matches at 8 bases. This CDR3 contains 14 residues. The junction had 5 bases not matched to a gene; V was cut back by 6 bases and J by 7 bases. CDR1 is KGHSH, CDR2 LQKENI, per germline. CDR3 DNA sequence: TGTGCCAGCTCCGAGGACAGGGCAAATTCACCCCTCCACTTT. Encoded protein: CASSEDRANSPLHF.

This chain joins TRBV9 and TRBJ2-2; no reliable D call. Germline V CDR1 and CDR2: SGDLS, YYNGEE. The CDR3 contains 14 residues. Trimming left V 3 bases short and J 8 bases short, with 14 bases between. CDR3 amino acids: CASSGEPTSGELFF. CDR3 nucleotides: TGTGCCAGCAGCGGAGAGCCTACCTCTGGGGAGCTGTTTTTT.

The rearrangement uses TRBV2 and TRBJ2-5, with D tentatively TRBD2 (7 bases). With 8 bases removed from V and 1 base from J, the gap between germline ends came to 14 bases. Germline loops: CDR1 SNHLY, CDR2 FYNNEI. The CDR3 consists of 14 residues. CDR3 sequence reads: CASGAGALQETQYF. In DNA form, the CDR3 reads TGTGCCAGCGGGGCGGGGGCCCTCCAAGAGACCCAGTACTTC.

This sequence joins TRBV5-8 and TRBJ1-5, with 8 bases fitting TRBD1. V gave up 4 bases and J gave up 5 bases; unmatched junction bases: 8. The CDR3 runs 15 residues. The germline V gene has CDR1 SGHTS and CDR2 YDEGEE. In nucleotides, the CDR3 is TGTGCCAGCAGCCCTGGACAGGGTAGTCATCAGCCCCAGCATTTT. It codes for CASSPGQGSHQPQHF.

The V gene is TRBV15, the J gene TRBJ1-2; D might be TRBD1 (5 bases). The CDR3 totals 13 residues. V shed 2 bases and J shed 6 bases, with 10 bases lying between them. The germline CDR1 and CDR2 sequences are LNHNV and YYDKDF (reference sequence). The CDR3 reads CATSRTGGDGYTF. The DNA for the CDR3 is TGTGCCACCAGCAGAACCGGAGGGGATGGCTACACCTTC. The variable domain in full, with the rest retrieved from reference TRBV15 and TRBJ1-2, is DAMVIQNPRYQVTQFGKPVTLSCSQTLNHNVMYWYQQKSSQAPKLLFHYYDKDFNNEADTPDNFQSRRPNTSFCFLDIRSPGLGDTAMYLCATSRTGGDGYTFGSGTRLTVV.